The 27 T cell receptor beta chains presented below share a single source sample, sequenced in a study of response to subunit inactivated influenza vaccine. TCRdb used MiXCR to reprocess the RT-PCR reads, holding one entry per CDR3 protein. The sample holds over 450,000 distinct CDR3 sequences; 10% to 15% are singletons and the top ten take over 10%. Material: PBMCs from blood, obtained more than 35 days after vaccination. All receptors derive from a man between 50 and 59 years old who received an inactivated influenza vaccine.

This chain joins TRBV18 and TRBJ2-5; 7 bases fit TRBD1. Germline CDR1 is KGHSH and CDR2 is LQKENI. With V trimmed by 3 bases and J by 7 bases, 11 bases remained unmatched. The CDR3 is 15 residues long. As DNA, the CDR3 is TGTGCCAGCTCACCGGGACAGCTTCGAAGGGGGACCCAGTACTTC. This sequence encodes CASSPGQLRRGTQYF.

This clonotype showed up just a few times. The rearrangement links TRBV27 to TRBJ1-1; TRBD1 might be the D (5 bases). There are 18 residues in the CDR3. Germline CDR1 reads MNHEY; CDR2 reads SMNVEV (reference sequence). V lost 6 bases and J lost 2, with 25 bases in between. CDR3 coding DNA: TGTGCCAGCAGCCCCGACAGTCGGTTGTCCAAAGCCAACACTGAAGCTTTCTTT. Residues: CASSPDSRLSKANTEAFF.

This clonotype was detected a few times. The chain joins TRBV7-2 to TRBJ2-3, with 9 bases aligning to TRBD2. V gave up 4 bases and J gave up 2 bases; unmatched junction bases: 7. CDR1 and CDR2 from the germline V gene are SGHTA and FQGNSA. CDR3 length: 16 residues. The CDR3 nucleotides are TGTGCCAGCAGCTCAAAAGCGGGAGGTATCACAGATACGCAGTATTTT. This codes for CASSSKAGGITDTQYF.

This clonotype has more than one count but fewer than ten. The gene calls are TRBV7-9 and TRBJ2-5; D ambiguous. The CDR3 loop spans 14 amino acids. Trimming left V 4 bases short and J 3 bases short, with 12 bases between. Germline CDR1 reads SEHNR; CDR2 reads FQNEAQ (reference sequence). CDR3 residues: CASSSWWKKETQYF. The CDR3 coding sequence is TGTGCCAGCAGCTCCTGGTGGAAAAAAGAGACCCAGTACTTC.

This clonotype was picked up one time. The V gene is TRBV12-3 or TRBV12-4, the J gene TRBJ2-1; TRBD2 agrees at 10 bases. The CDR3 has 15 amino acids. Trimming removed 6 bases from V and 2 bases from J; junction bases left unmatched: 4. The CDR3 reads CASRPGLAPYNEQFF. In DNA, the CDR3 is TGTGCCAGCAGACCGGGACTAGCGCCCTACAATGAGCAGTTCTTC.

This chain connects TRBV4-2 to TRBJ2-5, with a tentative D call TRBD2 (6 bases). The length of the CDR3 is 15 residues. Looked up from germline, CDR1 is LGHNA and CDR2 is YNFKEQ. The V gene lost 0 bases and the J gene lost 5 bases, with 13 bases spanning the gap. The CDR3 spells CASSQEEGAWETQYF. CDR3 nucleotides: TGTGCCAGCAGCCAAGAGGAGGGAGCTTGGGAGACCCAGTACTTC.

The J gene is TRBJ2-5, the V gene TRBV7-6, with TRBD1 matching 7 bases. Trimming took 1 base from V and 2 from J; bases not matched to a gene: 4. The CDR3 covers 15 residues. Per the germline V gene, CDR1 is SGHVS and CDR2 is FNYEAQ. CDR3 residues: CASSLDGTAQETQYF. The DNA of the CDR3 is TGTGCCAGCAGCTTAGACGGGACAGCGCAAGAGACCCAGTACTTC.

The chain carries TRBV7-8 and TRBJ2-1; D not certain. Trimming cost V 2 bases and J 0 bases, with 8 bases left between them. The CDR3 runs 15 residues. Per the germline V gene, CDR1 is SGHVS and CDR2 is FQNEAQ. CDR3 sequence reads: CASSLISTSYNEQFF. The DNA of the CDR3 is TGTGCCAGCAGCTTAATTAGCACCTCCTACAATGAGCAGTTCTTC.

The chain uses TRBV7-9 and TRBJ2-3, with 7 bases lining up with TRBD2. The CDR3 is 16 residues long. Trimming removed 3 bases from V and 1 base from J; junction bases left unmatched: 7. Looked up from germline, CDR1 is SEHNR and CDR2 is FQNEAQ (reference sequence). The CDR3 protein is CASSFEGGRGTDTQYF. The CDR3 nucleotides are TGTGCCAGCAGCTTTGAGGGAGGGCGAGGCACAGATACGCAGTATTTT.

This chain uses TRBV2 with TRBJ2-1; 10 positions match TRBD2. This CDR3 spans 15 amino acids. The V gene end was trimmed by 8 bases and the J gene end by 6 bases; junction bases not matched to a gene: 10. CDR1 SNHLY and CDR2 FYNNEI come from the germline V gene. CDR3 amino acids: CASEEPSGRCNEQFF. The CDR3 DNA is TGTGCCAGCGAAGAGCCTAGCGGGAGATGCAATGAGCAGTTCTTC.

Only a few counts were recorded for this clonotype. A junction end diverges from the germline sequence, so it may reflect a read error. The chain joins TRBV24-1 to TRBJ2-1, with unresolved D. Germline V gene sequence: CDR1 KGHDR, CDR2 SFDVKD. This CDR3 has 11 amino acids. In nucleotides, the CDR3 is TGTGCCACGAGTGAGGACGTTGAGCAGTTCTTC. It specifies CATSEDVEQFF.

This clonotype turned up a few times. The chain uses TRBV12-3 or TRBV12-4 and TRBJ2-7, with D perhaps matching TRBD2 (5 bases). The CDR3 consists of 13 residues. Trimming removed 6 bases at V and 1 base at J, with 10 bases between. CDR3 sequence: CASSSTTSYEQYF. Here the CDR3 DNA reads TGTGCCAGCAGCTCGACTACTTCCTACGAGCAGTACTTC.

The chain joins TRBV6-5 to TRBJ1-1; 7 nucleotides line up with TRBD1. This CDR3 has 15 amino acids. CDR1 MNHEY and CDR2 SVGAGI come from the germline V gene. V was clipped by 0 bases and J by 6 bases; unmatched bases: 7. The CDR3 DNA sequence: TGTGCCAGCAGTTACTCCGGGACAGTAGGCGCTGAAGCTTTCTTT. This sequence encodes CASSYSGTVGAEAFF.

A few counts support this clonotype. This sequence joins TRBV27 and TRBJ2-7, with D perhaps TRBD1 or TRBD2 (5 bases each). The V end lost 6 bases, the J end lost 4 bases, and 13 bases lay between the germline ends. The CDR3 consists of 13 residues. The germline CDR1 and CDR2 sequences are MNHEY and SMNVEV (reference sequence). This CDR3 is CASSEGIGYEQYF. CDR3 nucleotides: TGTGCCAGCAGCGAGGGGATCGGATACGAGCAGTACTTC.

This clonotype was seen ten or more times. The chain joins TRBV20-1 to TRBJ2-7, with TRBD1 matching over 8 bases. The CDR3 sequence is 13 residues long. With V trimmed by 5 bases and J by 3 bases, 6 bases remained unmatched. Germline lookup yields CDR1 DFQATT and CDR2 SNEGSKA (reference sequence). The CDR3 nucleotides read TGCAGTGCTGGTCAGGGGGCCCACTACGAGCAGTACTTC. Translated, it gives CSAGQGAHYEQYF.

This clonotype was recorded many times. The chain joins TRBV5-1 to TRBJ2-4; D is perhaps TRBD1 (6 bases). The CDR3 extends over 16 amino acids. Trimming stripped 4 bases from V and 0 bases from J, with 14 bases between. Germline CDR1 SGHRS, CDR2 YFSETQ. The CDR3 DNA reads TGCGCCAGCAGCCTGACAGGCTTTGTAGCCAAAAACATTCAGTACTTC. Its protein is CASSLTGFVAKNIQYF.

The chain joins TRBV6-2 or TRBV6-3 to TRBJ2-1; D is undetermined. The CDR3 extends over 13 amino acids. Trimming took 7 bases from V and 5 from J, leaving 12 bases between them. Germline V CDR1 and CDR2: MNHEY, SVGEGT. CDR3 sequence reads: CASNQRSNNEQFF. The CDR3 region has the DNA TGTGCCAGCAACCAGCGCAGCAACAATGAGCAGTTCTTC.

The chain links TRBV20-1 to TRBJ2-4; TRBD2 might be the D (5 bases). The CDR3 runs 13 residues. The germline V gene has CDR1 DFQATT and CDR2 SNEGSKA (reference sequence). V was cut by 6 bases and J by 2 bases, with 11 bases left in between. CDR3 amino acids: CSALSVSKNIQYF. CDR3 in DNA: TGCAGTGCCCTTAGCGTATCCAAAAACATTCAGTACTTC.

This clonotype was recorded many times. This sequence joins TRBV18 and TRBJ2-6; D gene uncertain. The germline V and J ends were trimmed by 8 bases and 1 base, with 12 bases remaining between them. Germline V gives CDR1 KGHSH, CDR2 LQKENI. The CDR3 has 15 amino acids. CDR3 region: CASSPPRSGANVLTF. The CDR3 nucleotides are TGTGCCAGCAGTCCTCCTAGGTCTGGGGCCAACGTCCTGACTTTC.

This clonotype occurred a few times. The chain employs TRBV9 and TRBJ2-7; 14 bases fit TRBD2. There are 19 residues in the CDR3. Per germline, CDR1 SGDLS and CDR2 YYNGEE. The trim removed 4 bases at V and 6 bases at J, leaving 18 bases unmatched. Here the CDR3 DNA reads TGTGCCAGCAGCCCTGGACAGGGGAAGACTAGCGGGAGGGTAGGCGAGCAGTACTTC. Its protein is CASSPGQGKTSGRVGEQYF.

The chain has TRBV7-6 and TRBJ2-7; D is ambiguous. The V end lost 1 base, the J end lost 1 base, and 14 bases lay between the germline ends. CDR1 SGHVS and CDR2 FNYEAQ come from the germline V gene. The CDR3 has 16 amino acids. The CDR3: CASSLERQEKSYEQYF. The CDR3 DNA sequence: TGTGCCAGCAGCTTAGAAAGGCAGGAGAAATCCTACGAGCAGTACTTC.

This chain connects TRBV7-2 to TRBJ1-3; D gene ambiguous. Germline loops: CDR1 SGHTA, CDR2 FQGNSA. CDR3 length: 15 amino acids. V dropped 1 base and J dropped 1 base, with 8 bases sitting between them. As DNA, the CDR3 is TGTGCCAGCAGCTTAGTTCACGGGTCTGGAAACACCATATATTTT. Protein product: CASSLVHGSGNTIYF.

This chain uses TRBV2 with TRBJ2-7; 14 bases align to TRBD2. CDR3 length: 16 residues. J gave up 2 bases and V 6 bases, and 6 bases lay outside the gene matches. Germline V CDR1 and CDR2: SNHLY, FYNNEI. CDR3 in amino acids: CASSSPGLAGAYEQYF. Written as DNA, the CDR3 is TGTGCCAGCAGCTCCCCGGGACTAGCGGGAGCCTACGAGCAGTACTTC. Complete variable domain (other parts from reference TRBV2 and TRBJ2-7): EPEVTQTPSHQVTQMGQEVILRCVPISNHLYFYWYRQILGQKVEFLVSFYNNEISEKSEIFDDQFSVERPDGSNFTLKIRSTKLEDSAMYFCASSSPGLAGAYEQYFGPGTRLTVT.

Comments on this clonotype: A much more abundant neighbour one base away suggests this may be a read error. The rearrangement links TRBV7-9 to TRBJ2-5, with D maybe TRBD2 (6 bases). The CDR3 is 14 amino acids. Per the germline V gene, CDR1 is SEHNR and CDR2 is FQNEAQ (reference sequence). V dropped 1 base and J dropped 7 bases, with 13 bases sitting between them. The CDR3 DNA sequence: TGTGCCAGCAGCTTAGTTGCTAGCGCAGGGACCCAGTACTTC. Translated: CASSLVASAGTQYF.

This clonotype has just a few counts. The gene calls are TRBV29-1 and TRBJ1-4, with 7 positions matching TRBD1. Germline V CDR1 and CDR2: SQVTM, ANQGSEA. This CDR3 is built from 13 residues. With 4 bases clipped from V and 4 bases from J, the junction kept 3 bases outside the gene matches. CDR3 protein: CSVGRGYNEKLFF. The CDR3, as DNA: TGCAGCGTTGGCAGGGGGTATAATGAAAAACTGTTTTTT.

This clonotype was seen at least ten times. This chain joins TRBV20-1 and TRBJ2-5; TRBD1 matches at 8 bases. Germline-derived CDR1 and CDR2 are DFQATT and SNEGSKA (reference sequence). Losses at the gene ends were 8 bases for V and 0 bases for J; bases not matched to a gene: 8. The CDR3 length is 14 residues. CDR3 residues: CSTYRTGNQETQYF. The CDR3 nucleotides read TGCAGTACCTATAGGACAGGGAACCAAGAGACCCAGTACTTC.

The chain combines TRBV30 with TRBJ1-5; weak D call: TRBD1 (5 bases). This CDR3 region has 13 residues. Germline V CDR1 and CDR2: GTSNPN, SVGIG (reference sequence). V was clipped by 5 bases and J by 7 bases, with 15 bases between them. CDR3 bases: TGTGCCTGGGCACGGGGGGTTCGGCAGCCCCAGCATTTT. The encoded protein is CAWARGVRQPQHF.